The present TCR beta chain was sequenced within a study of siplizumab effects on memory and regulatory T cells. The study's findings and limits: Left unconfirmed was the suppressive function of proliferating Tregs from siplizumab cultures.

Libraries were prepared by immunoSEQ multiplex PCR; TCRdb keeps only in-frame clonotypes and omits some of them. The sample includes roughly 92,000 clones, about 95% of them seen just once. Comment on this clone: What it recognizes is unknown.

The CDR3 contains 13 residues. Looked up from germline, CDR1 is MDHEN and CDR2 is SYDVKM. V dropped 8 bases and J dropped 2; count of bases not matched to a gene: 3. This TCR was recovered from a human donor in good health. V usage is TRBV28 and J usage is TRBJ2-1; 7 bases match TRBD2. Sequencing input: non-Treg CD4+ T cells sorted from blood. The CDR3 region has the DNA TGTGCCAGCGGTGGGGGGGCCTACAATGAGCAGTTCTTC. It is translated as CASGGGAYNEQFF. The full variable domain, rest sourced from reference TRBV28 and TRBJ2-1, is DVKVTQSSRYLVKRTGEKVFLECVQDMDHENMFWYRQDPGLGLRLIYFSYDVKMKEKGDIPEGYSVSREKKERFSLILESASTNQTSMYLCASGGGAYNEQFFGPGTRLTVL.